The rows below give T cell receptor beta chains drawn from one sample of a study of blood T cells in healthy people across ages. TCRdb re-called the 5' RACE reads through MiXCR, storing one row per CDR3 protein. In the table there are 1.5 million to 2 million distinct CDR3 sequences, about 50% of which are singletons. The sample was blood. The receptors derive from a woman aged 40 to 50 in good health. Both conserved end residues are part of each CDR3. Fields, in order: D gene, J gene, clone size, V gene, CDR3 DNA, CDR3 protein. D genes are given only for firm matches. Rows may omit the clone size; those that give it use once, few, many or a size class.

>TRBD1|TRBJ1-2|few|TRBV27
TGTGCCAGCAGTTTTGGCGACAGGGTGAACTATGGCTACACCTTC
CASSFGDRVNYGYTF
>-|TRBJ2-3|-|TRBV28
TGTGCCGGGTCGGACACCGCAACGCAGTATTTT
CAGSDTATQYF
>-|TRBJ2-5|few|TRBV5-6
TGTGCCAGCAGCGGAGACGTCGGCTTGGAGACCCAGTACTTC
CASSGDVGLETQYF
>TRBD1|TRBJ2-5|-|TRBV14
TGTGCCAGCAGCCAAGGAATAACAGGGGGCGCGTGGATCCAGTACTTC
CASSQGITGGAWIQYF
>TRBD2|TRBJ2-3|few|TRBV7-2
TGTGCCAGCAGCTTAGCGGGTAGCGGGGTCTTTTCAGATACGCAGTATTTT
CASSLAGSGVFSDTQYF
>-|TRBJ1-2|few|TRBV27
TGTGCCAGCAGTCGTATACAGCAGTTCTATGGCTACACCTTC
CASSRIQQFYGYTF
>-|TRBJ2-5|few|TRBV4-3
TGCGCCAGCAGCCAAGACTCAAACCAAGAGACCCAGTACTTC
CASSQDSNQETQYF
>-|TRBJ2-1|few|TRBV6-5
TGTGCCAGCACCCAAACAGGGCGATCAGGCCGCCGGGAGCAGTTCTTC
CASTQTGRSGRREQFF
>-|TRBJ2-1|few|TRBV20-1
TGCAGTCCTGACGGGGATCGCTACAATGAGCAGTTCTTC
CSPDGDRYNEQFF
>TRBD2|TRBJ2-5|-|TRBV24-1
TGTGCCACCAGTGATTTGACTAGCGCAGAGACCCAGTACTTC
CATSDLTSAETQYF
>-|TRBJ1-1|few|TRBV11-3
TGTGCCAGCAGTCCGCCGGGATTGAACACTGAAGCTTTCTTT
CASSPPGLNTEAFF
>-|TRBJ2-5|-|TRBV7-2
TGTGCCAGCAGCTTAGGAGGGTCAATCTTCCAAGAGACCCAGTACTTC
CASSLGGSIFQETQYF
>-|TRBJ2-3|-|TRBV20-1
TGCAGTGCTCGGGGCATTCTTACGCAGTATTTT
CSARGILTQYF
>-|TRBJ2-5|few|TRBV25-1
TGTGCCAGCAGCCTTATAGGGGTACCCACCCAGTACTTC
CASSLIGVPTQYF